The clone carrying this T cell receptor beta chain came up many times. As yet, its antigen is unknown. This entry belongs to a study of response to subunit inactivated influenza vaccine. Study observations and caveats: The authors suggested that few new T cells are recruited per seasonal influenza vaccination.

V lost 5 bases to trimming and J lost 8 bases, with 12 bases between them. The CDR3 sequence is 13 residues long. The germline V gene encodes CDR1 SGHNT and CDR2 YENEEA. TCRdb ran MiXCR on the RT-PCR reads and lists one entry per CDR3 protein. The table includes just under 250,000 distinct CDR3 sequences, 12% detected once. The TCR originated in a man between 45 and 60 years old who received an inactivated influenza vaccine. This chain connects TRBV11-3 to TRBJ2-2; D gene uncertain. Specimen: non-naive T cells sorted from PBMCs, collected around 14 days before vaccination. Here the CDR3 reads CASSRNGLGELFF. The CDR3 region has the DNA TGTGCCAGCAGCCGCAACGGGCTGGGGGAGCTGTTTTTT.